These T cell receptor beta chains were read from a single sample in a study of shared clonotypes between healthy human individuals. Assay: immunoSEQ multiplex PCR; the TCRdb copy retains only in-frame clones and omits some. Of about 510,000 clones listed, about 96% are singletons. The sample comprised naive CD4+ T cells sorted from blood. Every receptor here comes from a woman aged 25 to 39 in good health. Both conserved end residues are trimmed from each CDR3.

J gene	CDR3 length	V gene	CDR3 protein
TRBJ2-1	16	TRBV7-2	ASSQQIITGSAYNEQF
TRBJ2-7	11	TRBV6-1	AREGTGQDLLD
TRBJ2-7	11	TRBV19	ASSPGRGYEQY
TRBJ1-3	12	TRBV28	ATRTGVLGNTIY
TRBJ2-7	13	TRBV28	ASSLPDTGLYEQY
TRBJ2-7	13	TRBV7-2	ASRLGLAGVYEQY
TRBJ2-1	12	TRBV6-6	ASSYRASNNEQF
TRBJ2-5	11	TRBV5-1	ASSGGLQETQY
TRBJ1-4	11	TRBV15	AIALGQNEKLF
TRBJ1-4	13	TRBV4-1	ASSQSETTAGKLF
TRBJ2-5	15	TRBV21-1	ASSKFRTSGYQETQY
TRBJ2-6	15	TRBV5-1	ASSFRDTNSGANVLT
TRBJ1-2	12	TRBV27	ASTWGGPGYGYT
TRBJ2-1	15	TRBV9	ASSAAPRGPSNNEQF
TRBJ2-3	10	TRBV28	ATAGYTDTQY
NA	12	TRBV2	ASGEQGVRGEQY
TRBJ2-7	14	TRBV2	ASSAIVPGSSYEQY
TRBJ1-1	11	TRBV19	ASSIERVAATF
TRBJ1-2	15	TRBV28	ASSLFPSPGQDYGYT
TRBJ1-4	10	TRBV14	ASSQGGEKLF
TRBJ2-7	10	TRBV6-1	ACRDRPYEQY
TRBJ2-1	15	TRBV7-2	ASSLVSGGVDYNEQF
TRBJ2-2	12	TRBV7-2	ASSLVSRTGELF
TRBJ1-2	11	TRBV5-1	ASSRDRNYGYT
TRBJ2-7	12	TRBV5-3	ARSLTGHWHEQY
TRBJ2-3	12	TRBV27	ASSPRRGTDTQY
TRBJ2-5	12	TRBV7-6	ASSGIVQGETQY
TRBJ1-5	12	TRBV6-1	ASSSNRVTQPQH